This TCR beta chain emerged from a study of blood T cells in healthy people across ages. The authors ran a second PCR of about 7 to 11 cycles using a sample-barcoded 5' primer and a J-beta primer mix. Each cDNA molecule was tagged by a template-switch adaptor that had 12 random nucleotides. A single record per CDR3 protein comes from TCRdb applying MiXCR to the 5' RACE reads. The sample consists of around 1,800,000 distinct CDR3 sequences, about two fifths of them appearing once. With 3 bases removed from V and 9 bases from J, the gap between germline ends came to 6 bases. The germline CDR1 and CDR2 sequences are SGHAT and FQNNGV. The CDR3 extends over 12 amino acids.

The gene calls are TRBV11-2 and TRBJ1-6; D gene unclear. This clonotype was sampled from a human donor in good health. Sequencing was done on a sample of blood. The CDR3 DNA sequence: TGTGCCAGCAGCTTGAATTTTTCACCCCTCCACTTT. Amino acid sequence: CASSLNFSPLHF.